This T cell receptor (beta chain) derives from a study of cytomegalovirus exposure and HLA in healthy donors (dated by TCRdb to the late 2010s). The study in broad terms: According to a later analysis, the 120 or so validation repertoires were produced on the same platform as the approximately 620 repertoires of the first cohort. The study was designed to test whether signatures of past pathogen exposure could be identified by cataloging public T cell receptors. Along with the approximately 600-subject first cohort, a separate validation cohort of around 110 different subjects was used. High-throughput TCR immunosequencing, statistical association of individual TCRs with disease status, and machine learning were combined to predict cytomegalovirus infection status.

The donors were included in the validation cohort of roughly 130 subjects, a group kept apart from the approximately 700-subject first cohort. What the study reported, not specific to this receptor: The classifier was reported to diagnose cytomegalovirus status with high specificity and sensitivity in both the original cohort and the validation cohort. The study listed 164 TCR beta chains as associated with cytomegalovirus. All 130 or so repertoires were used to score co-occurrence in the validation cohort in a later analysis, because that analysis had no HLA typing for the cohort. While some public TCRs were present in many individuals, most TCR sequences turned up only very rarely across donors. A few of the identified cytomegalovirus-associated TCR beta chains were confirmed in vitro to be specific for cytomegalovirus antigens. Of the cluster scores, 90% to 95% were above 0 in a later analysis, which found that TCRs clustered in the first cohort also tended to co-occur in the 120 validation repertoires. The authors suggested that the approach could potentially be extended to other disease states and immunological phenotypes.

Comment on this clone: Its antigen target is currently unknown. Nothing much larger sits one base from this clone, and base qualities are not available.

Libraries were made using the immunoSEQ multiplex PCR assay. Per the source publication's procedure: To diagnose cytomegalovirus status from the catalog of TCR beta chain sequences, a statistical classification framework was built. The table was pulled from immuneACCESS by TCRdb, which kept in-frame rearrangements only. Such tables lose some clones; where checked, under half of the loss comes from unresolved V genes, and the rest has no known cause. That table is the source of V, J and clone size, and D and trimming were worked out from the DNA. This sample comprises a few hundred thousand clones, 85% to 90% of them detected only once. More than 0.35% of the sample belongs to the ten largest clones. CDR1 is given as LNHNV and CDR2 as YYDKDF, both from the germline V gene (reference sequence). The CDR3 runs 17 amino acids, cysteine and phenylalanine included. The DNA shown is the 51-base CDR3, in frame from base 1. V and J lose 0 bases and 3 bases, and a span of 17 bases separates them.

Sequences were obtained from PBMCs. The chain joins TRBV15 to TRBJ1-2; TRBD1 is a possible D gene, resting on 5 matching bases. This TCR was recovered from a woman in her late teens or twenties in good health and CMV-seronegative. Here the CDR3 is given as CATSRDLVTASHYGYTF. The DNA sequence is TGTGCCACCAGCAGAGATCTCGTGACAGCCTCCCACTATGGCTACACCTTC.